This TCR beta chain was captured in a study of T cells in Graves' hyperthyroidism and ophthalmopathy. Uncontrolled infection, other autoimmune disease, pregnancy or lactation barred patients from enrollment. 10 ml of fresh peripheral blood supplied the PBMCs. Amplified TCR beta CDR3 regions derived from RNA transcripts. HTBI primers were the set used in a first-round RT-PCR of the TCR CDR3. Using its own MiXCR run on the multiplex PCR reads, TCRdb lists one record per CDR3 protein. The data hold around 760,000 distinct CDR3 sequences, with around 40% observed a single time. This clonotype has only a few counts. The antigen remains undetermined. General observations from the study: Within blood appeared most thyroid clonotypes that had expanded above 0.001. For ophthalmopathy, model prediction preceded onset by a median 6.5 months.

This CDR3 contains 14 residues. Germline assignment: CDR1 DFQATT and CDR2 SNEGSKA (reference sequence). Deletions cut 3 bases from V and 5 bases from J, with 15 bases between. V and J are TRBV20-1 and TRBJ2-3, with D possibly matching TRBD2 (6 bases). Input material: blood. This sequence originates from a woman aged 40 to 50 with Graves' hyperthyroidism. This CDR3 reads CSARTSGGKDTQYF. In nucleotides, the CDR3 is TGCAGTGCTAGGACCTCGGGCGGGAAAGATACGCAGTATTTT.